The rows below give T cell receptor beta chains drawn from one sample of a study of cytomegalovirus exposure and HLA in healthy donors. Generated by immunoSEQ multiplex PCR, the TCRdb table keeps only in-frame clones and is missing some. The data hold some 200,000 clones, with approximately 80% observed a single time. Sequencing was carried out using PBMCs. Every receptor here comes from a woman aged 25-40 years in good health and CMV-seronegative. Both conserved end residues are part of each CDR3. D genes are given only for firm matches. Size is omitted from some rows. Given values are once, few, many or a class for expanded clones.

CASSLTRVNQPQHF | TGTGCCAGCAGTTTAACTCGAGTAAATCAGCCCCAGCATTTT | - | TRBJ1-5 | once | TRBV28
CASSLPEGGGREETQYF | TGTGCCAGCAGCTTACCCGAGGGGGGGGGCCGAGAAGAGACCCAGTACTTC | - | TRBJ2-5 | - | TRBV7-8
CAISESAGPTDTQYF | TGTGCCATCAGTGAGTCAGCGGGCCCCACAGATACGCAGTATTTT | - | TRBJ2-3 | - | TRBV10-3
CASSYRQDEGEQYF | TGCGCCAGCAGCTACCGACAGGACGAGGGGGAGCAGTACTTC | - | TRBJ2-7 | - | TRBV5-1
CASSPFRGLETQYF | TGTGCCAGCAGCCCCTTTAGGGGTCTAGAGACCCAGTACTTC | - | TRBJ2-5 | - | TRBV7-9
CASSSTDGRRIGELFF | TGTGCCAGCAGCTCAACCGACGGGAGACGAATCGGGGAGCTGTTTTTT | - | TRBJ2-2 | - | TRBV7-7
CASSLRGLHEKLFF | TGCGCCAGCAGCCTAAGGGGGCTACATGAAAAACTGTTTTTT | TRBD1 | TRBJ1-4 | - | TRBV5-1
CASSLWLAGGSADTQYF | TGTGCCAGCAGCTTATGGCTAGCGGGAGGTAGTGCAGATACGCAGTATTTT | TRBD2 | TRBJ2-3 | - | TRBV11-2
CASSLGTAGANVLTF | TGTGCCAGCAGCTTGGGGACAGCTGGGGCCAACGTCCTGACTTTC | - | TRBJ2-6 | - | TRBV5-4
CASSLVIRSSGNTIYF | TGTGCCAGCAGCTTAGTCATCCGTAGCTCTGGAAACACCATATATTTT | - | TRBJ1-3 | - | TRBV7-2
CASSQADYGYTF | TGTGCCAGCAGCCAAGCGGACTATGGCTACACCTTC | - | TRBJ1-2 | - | TRBV9
CASTRGGATSNYGYTF | TGTGCCAGTACTAGGGGGGGCGCTACGTCTAACTATGGCTACACCTTC | - | TRBJ1-2 | - | TRBV19
CSVRRDSSSYEQYF | TGCAGCGTCCGCCGGGACAGCAGCTCCTACGAGCAGTACTTC | TRBD1 | TRBJ2-7 | - | TRBV29-1
CSVAEDNEKLFF | TGCAGCGTTGCGGAGGATAATGAAAAACTGTTTTTT | - | TRBJ1-4 | - | TRBV29-1
CASSLASPGEQFF | TGTGCCAGCAGCTTAGCAAGCCCAGGAGAGCAGTTCTTC | - | TRBJ2-1 | few | TRBV7-2
CASSQERAELNTEAFF | TGCGCCAGCAGCCAAGAGCGGGCAGAGCTGAACACTGAAGCTTTCTTT | - | TRBJ1-1 | few | TRBV4-1
CASSLRVARGTDTQYF | TGCGCCAGCAGCCTCAGGGTAGCCCGCGGCACAGATACGCAGTATTTT | - | TRBJ2-3 | - | TRBV4-1
CASAQGYGTQYF | TGTGCCAGTGCCCAGGGATACGGGACCCAGTACTTC | - | TRBJ2-5 | - | TRBV19
CASTSVENNSPLHF | TGTGCCAGCACGTCGGTCGAGAATAATTCACCCCTCCACTTT | - | TRBJ1-6 | - | TRBV27
CASTPSWDRAFYGYTF | TGTGCCAGCACCCCTAGTTGGGACAGGGCTTTTTATGGCTACACCTTC | TRBD1 | TRBJ1-2 | - | TRBV27
CASSPSRNYGYTF | TGTGCCAGCAGTCCTTCCAGGAACTATGGCTACACCTTC | - | TRBJ1-2 | once | TRBV27
CASSFTRERQYF | TGTGCCAGCAGCTTTACGAGGGAAAGGCAGTACTTC | - | TRBJ2-7 | - | TRBV7-9
CASSDQTGGGEKLFF | TGTGCCAGCAGTGATCAGACAGGGGGAGGGGAAAAACTGTTTTTT | TRBD1 | TRBJ1-4 | - | TRBV25-1
CASSQEDYLSSYNEQFF | TGCGCCAGCAGCCAAGAAGACTACCTGAGCTCCTACAATGAGCAGTTCTTC | - | TRBJ2-1 | - | TRBV4-1
CASSLQGLGAFF | TGTGCCAGCAGCTTGCAGGGACTCGGCGCTTTCTTT | - | TRBJ1-1 | - | TRBV5-4
CASSSSGGAYNEQFF | TGTGCCAGCAGTTCAAGCGGGGGGGCTTATAATGAGCAGTTCTTC | TRBD2 | TRBJ2-1 | - | TRBV7-2
CASKPQRAGHTEAFF | TGTGCCAGCAAACCACAACGGGCAGGGCACACTGAAGCTTTCTTT | - | TRBJ1-1 | - | TRBV18
CASGGSGRRETQYF | TGTGCCAGCGGAGGGTCGGGACGACGAGAGACCCAGTACTTC | - | TRBJ2-5 | - | TRBV6-6
CASSPTGGEGNTIYF | TGCGCCAGCAGCCCGACAGGGGGCGAAGGAAACACCATATATTTT | TRBD1 | TRBJ1-3 | - | TRBV5-1
CASPPRDRASNEQFF | TGTGCCAGCCCACCCCGGGACAGGGCAAGCAATGAGCAGTTCTTC | TRBD1 | TRBJ2-1 | - | TRBV28
CASSPELAGLSGELFF | TGTGCCAGCAGCCCCGAACTAGCGGGATTGAGCGGGGAGCTGTTTTTT | TRBD2 | TRBJ2-2 | once | TRBV5-4
CAWTGVPKSLSGNTIYF | TGTGCCTGGACCGGGGTCCCTAAATCTCTCTCTGGAAACACCATATATTTT | - | TRBJ1-3 | - | TRBV30
CASSPSAYRAGNEQYF | TGTGCCAGCTCACCAAGTGCGTATAGGGCCGGGAACGAGCAGTACTTC | - | TRBJ2-7 | - | TRBV18
CASSFRGSGTDTQYF | TGTGCCAGCAGCTTTAGGGGTAGTGGCACAGATACGCAGTATTTT | - | TRBJ2-3 | - | TRBV7-9
CAWSMWGSATNEKLFF | TGTGCCTGGAGTATGTGGGGCTCTGCAACTAATGAAAAACTGTTTTTT | - | TRBJ1-4 | - | TRBV30
CASSLLGTADTQYF | TGTGCCAGCAGCTTGTTGGGGACTGCAGATACGCAGTATTTT | - | TRBJ2-3 | - | TRBV5-6
CASSFPQGWGTQYF | TGTGCCAGCAGTTTCCCACAGGGCTGGGGGACCCAGTACTTC | - | TRBJ2-5 | - | TRBV28
CASSLLQGLETQYF | TGTGCCAGCAGTTTATTACAGGGGTTGGAGACCCAGTACTTC | TRBD1 | TRBJ2-5 | - | TRBV28
CAATTSGGDNSYNEQFF | TGTGCCGCCACGACTAGCGGGGGGGATAATTCATACAATGAGCAGTTCTTC | TRBD2 | TRBJ2-1 | - | TRBV7-9
CASSGQVFPYEQYF | TGTGCCAGCAGTGGACAGGTTTTCCCCTACGAGCAGTACTTC | - | TRBJ2-7 | - | TRBV25-1
CSAGTASSYEQYF | TGCAGCGCCGGGACAGCAAGTTCCTACGAGCAGTACTTC | TRBD1 | TRBJ2-7 | - | TRBV29-1
CASSVDALGDNYGYPF | TGTGCCAGCAGCGTAGACGCCCTGGGGGACAACTATGGCTACCCCTTC | - | TRBJ1-2 | once | TRBV9
CASSLASTDTQYF | TGCGCCAGCAGCTTGGCCTCCACAGATACGCAGTATTTT | - | TRBJ2-3 | - | TRBV5-1